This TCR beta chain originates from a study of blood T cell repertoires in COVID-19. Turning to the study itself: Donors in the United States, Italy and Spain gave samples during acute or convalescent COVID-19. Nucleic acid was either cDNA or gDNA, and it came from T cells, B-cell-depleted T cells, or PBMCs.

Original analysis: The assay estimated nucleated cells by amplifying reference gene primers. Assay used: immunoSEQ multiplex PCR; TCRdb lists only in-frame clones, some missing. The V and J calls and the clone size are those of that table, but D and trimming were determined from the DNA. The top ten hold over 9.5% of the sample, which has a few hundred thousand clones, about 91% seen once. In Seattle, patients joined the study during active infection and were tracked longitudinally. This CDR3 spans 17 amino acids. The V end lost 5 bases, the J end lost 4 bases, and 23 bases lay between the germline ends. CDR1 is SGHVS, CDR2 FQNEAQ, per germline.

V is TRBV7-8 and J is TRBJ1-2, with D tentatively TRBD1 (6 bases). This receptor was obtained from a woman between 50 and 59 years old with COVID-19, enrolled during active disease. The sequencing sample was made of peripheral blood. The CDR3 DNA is TGTGCCAGCAGCACAGGACAGTCCCCGCTAATACTCTATGGCTACACCTTC. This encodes CASSTGQSPLILYGYTF.